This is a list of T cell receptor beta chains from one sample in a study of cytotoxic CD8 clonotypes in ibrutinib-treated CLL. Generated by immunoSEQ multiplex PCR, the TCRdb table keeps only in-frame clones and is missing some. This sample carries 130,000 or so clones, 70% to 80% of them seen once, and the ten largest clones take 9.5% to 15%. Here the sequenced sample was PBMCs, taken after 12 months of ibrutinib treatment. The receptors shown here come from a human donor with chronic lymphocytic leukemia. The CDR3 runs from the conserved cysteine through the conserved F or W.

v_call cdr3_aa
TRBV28 CASSWTSGGNTGELFF
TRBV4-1 CASSPTGVRWTFTDTQYF
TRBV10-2 CASSAQGVADTQYF
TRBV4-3 CASSRRVPGTSGRSYEQYF
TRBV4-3 CASSHGILYEQYF
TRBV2 CASSLSTVDRGGYGYTF
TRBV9 CASSEGLGPLNNSPLHF
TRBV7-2 CASSLEGGRNTEAFF
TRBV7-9 CASSLEYEQYF
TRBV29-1 CSLRVGFTTDTQYF
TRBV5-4 CASSLLYQETQYF
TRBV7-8 CASSLREGENDEQYF
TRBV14 CASSQLSSYEQYF
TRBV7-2 CASSPRTGEYGYTF
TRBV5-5 CASSLATATEAFF